What follows are 2 T cell receptor beta chains derived from one specimen sequenced in a study of OX40 agonist ivuxolimab in advanced cancers. Library creation used the immunoSEQ multiplex PCR assay. The source is immuneACCESS, and TCRdb retained only in-frame sequences with V and J called. Part of the clones is not carried over; for the studies checked, unresolved V genes explain less than half of this, and the remainder is unexplained. Across this sample there are around 62,000 clones, with 65% to 90% seen only once. 1.5% to 2% of the sample lies in the top ten. Sequences were derived from CD4+ or CD8+ T cells sorted from blood, sampled in a trial of the OX40 agonist ivuxolimab. Receptors were obtained from an adult with an advanced solid tumor such as melanoma, head and neck, liver or kidney cancer.

The CDR3 DNA sequence: TGCGCCAGCAGCCCGTCCGAGGGATTTTCCTATGGCTACACCTTC. This gives the protein CASSPSEGFSYGYTF. The J gene is TRBJ1-2, the V gene TRBV4-1, with no clear D. Germline values: CDR1 MGHRA, CDR2 YSYEKL. The CDR3 runs to 15 residues. Trimming removed 4 bases at V and 4 bases at J, with 16 bases between.

This chain connects TRBV6-5 to TRBJ2-7; D is perhaps TRBD2 (6 bases). CDR3 length: 15 residues. Looked up from germline, CDR1 is MNHEY and CDR2 is SVGAGI. Trimming left V 9 bases short and J 5 bases short, with 23 bases between. CDR3 sequence reads: CASTRAGGNIHEQYF. CDR3 nucleotide sequence: TGTGCCAGTACCAGGGCGGGCGGGAATATCCACGAGCAGTACTTC.